The source of this T cell receptor (beta chain) is a study of control samples from healthy donors and cancer patients. Deletions cut 3 bases from V and 4 bases from J, with 7 bases between. The CDR3 loop spans 12 amino acids. Germline V gene lookup returns CDR1 LGHNT and CDR2 FRNRAP. This table comes from immunoSEQ multiplex PCR, and its TCRdb copy is limited to in-frame clones, with some not included. The sample yields 120,000 or so clones, around 87% seen once. J is TRBJ2-7 and V is TRBV12-5; D is perhaps TRBD1 (5 bases). The sequencing input was blood. The source is a man between 25 and 39 years old in good health. The CDR3 bases are TGTGCTAGTGGTTTCGACAGATACGAGCAGTACGTC. It translates to CASGFDRYEQYV.